The 6 T cell receptor beta chains given below trace back to one sample, sequenced in a study of graft-versus-host responses after intestinal transplantation. Only in-frame clones appear in the TCRdb table, and some are missing; sequencing was by immunoSEQ multiplex PCR. The sample has fewer than 80,000 clones, 85% to 95% seen once. Their recognized antigens are unknown. The input for sequencing was unstimulated CD8+ T cells sorted from spleen or lymph node cells, taken before transplant. The receptors were gathered from a human donor who was the organ donor for an intestinal transplant.

The chain employs TRBV7-3 and TRBJ1-3; maybe TRBD1 (6 bases). Germline lookup yields CDR1 SGHTA and CDR2 FQGTGA. V dropped 5 bases and J dropped 3 bases, with 17 bases sitting between them. The CDR3 extends over 16 amino acids. The CDR3 DNA follows: TGTGCCAGCAGCCCAACCCTACAGGGTGGTGGAAACACCATATATTTT. Translated: CASSPTLQGGGNTIYF.

The genes are TRBV13 and TRBJ2-5; D remains ambiguous. The V end was cut by 5 bases, the J end by 0 bases, with 10 bases between. CDR1 is PRHDT and CDR2 is FYEKMQ in the germline V gene (reference sequence). The CDR3 consists of 14 residues. CDR3 protein: CASSPRIDQETQYF. CDR3 nucleotides: TGTGCCAGCAGCCCGCGAATTGACCAAGAGACCCAGTACTTC.

The chain links TRBV13 to TRBJ2-7, with 9 bases fitting TRBD1. The CDR3 is made up of 15 amino acids. Germline CDR1 and CDR2: PRHDT and FYEKMQ (reference sequence). The V gene end was trimmed by 3 bases and the J gene end by 3 bases; junction bases not matched to a gene: 6. CDR3 coding DNA: TGTGCCAGCAGCTTCGGCGGGACAGGGTTCTACGAGCAGTACTTC. Amino acids: CASSFGGTGFYEQYF.

The chain carries TRBV11-3 and TRBJ1-1, with D uncertain. Trimming left V 2 bases short and J 1 base short, with 11 bases between. In germline, CDR1 is SGHNT, CDR2 YENEEA. The CDR3 covers 15 residues. The CDR3 bases are TGTGCCAGCAGCTTATTTCACAGTGAGAACACTGAAGCTTTCTTT. Translated: CASSLFHSENTEAFF.

This sequence joins TRBV27 and TRBJ2-1, with D possibly TRBD2 on 6 matching bases. The V end was cut by 3 bases, the J end by 2 bases, with 11 bases between. Germline assignment: CDR1 MNHEY and CDR2 SMNVEV (reference sequence). The CDR3 has 15 residues. The CDR3 bases are TGTGCCAGCAGTTTGGGGGGACCCCCCTACAATGAGCAGTTCTTC. Amino acid sequence: CASSLGGPPYNEQFF.

The chain employs TRBV5-4 and TRBJ1-4, with D possibly TRBD1 on 6 matching bases. The V end lost 4 bases, the J end lost 6 bases, and 13 bases lay between the germline ends. The CDR3 covers 14 residues. The V gene's germline CDR1 is SGHNT and CDR2 YYREEE (reference sequence). CDR3 DNA: TGTGCCAGCAGCCCAGACGGACAGTATGAAAAACTGTTTTTT. Translating gives CASSPDGQYEKLFF.